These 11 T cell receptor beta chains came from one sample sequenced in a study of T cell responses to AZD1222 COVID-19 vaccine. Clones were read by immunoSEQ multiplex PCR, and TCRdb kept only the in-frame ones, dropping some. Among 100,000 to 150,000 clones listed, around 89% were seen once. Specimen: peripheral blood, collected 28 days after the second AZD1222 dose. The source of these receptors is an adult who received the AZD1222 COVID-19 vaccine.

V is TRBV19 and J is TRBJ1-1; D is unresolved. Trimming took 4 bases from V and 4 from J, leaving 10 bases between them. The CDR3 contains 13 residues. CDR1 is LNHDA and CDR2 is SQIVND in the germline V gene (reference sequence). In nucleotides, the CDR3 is TGTGCCAGTAGTAGCTGGTCGGGCACTGAAGCTTTCTTT. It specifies CASSSWSGTEAFF.

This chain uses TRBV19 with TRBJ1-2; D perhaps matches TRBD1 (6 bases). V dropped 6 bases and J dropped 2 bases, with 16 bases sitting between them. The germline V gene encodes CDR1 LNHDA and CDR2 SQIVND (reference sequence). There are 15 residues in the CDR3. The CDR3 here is CASRQDSAANYGYTF. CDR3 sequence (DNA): TGTGCCAGTAGACAGGACAGCGCCGCAAACTATGGCTACACCTTC.

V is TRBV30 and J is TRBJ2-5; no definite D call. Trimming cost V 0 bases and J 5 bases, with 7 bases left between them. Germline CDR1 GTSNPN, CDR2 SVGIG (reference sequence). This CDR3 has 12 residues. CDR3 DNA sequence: TGTGCCTGGAGTGTACACCGGGAGACCCAGTACTTC. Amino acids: CAWSVHRETQYF.

The CDR3 loop reads CASSSSGLAVSEQFF. The CDR3 DNA follows: TGTGCCAGCAGCTCCTCCGGACTAGCTGTGAGTGAGCAGTTCTTC. This chain joins TRBV7-6 and TRBJ2-1; 8 bases are a match to TRBD2. The CDR3 runs 15 residues. Germline CDR1 SGHVS, CDR2 FNYEAQ. Trimming took 4 bases from V and 9 from J; bases not matched to a gene: 11.

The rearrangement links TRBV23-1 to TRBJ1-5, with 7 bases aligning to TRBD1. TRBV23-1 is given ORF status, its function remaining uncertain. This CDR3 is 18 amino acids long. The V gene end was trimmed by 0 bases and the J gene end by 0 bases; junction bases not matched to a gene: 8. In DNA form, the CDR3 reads TGCGCCAGCAGTCAATCGACCAGGGGGGTTTATAGCAATCAGCCCCAGCATTTT. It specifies CASSQSTRGVYSNQPQHF.

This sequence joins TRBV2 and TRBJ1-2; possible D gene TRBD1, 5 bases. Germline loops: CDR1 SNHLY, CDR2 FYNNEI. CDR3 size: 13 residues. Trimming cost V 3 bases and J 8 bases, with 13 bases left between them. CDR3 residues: CASSDPQGLGYTF. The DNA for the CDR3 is TGTGCCAGCAGTGATCCTCAGGGTCTCGGCTACACCTTC.

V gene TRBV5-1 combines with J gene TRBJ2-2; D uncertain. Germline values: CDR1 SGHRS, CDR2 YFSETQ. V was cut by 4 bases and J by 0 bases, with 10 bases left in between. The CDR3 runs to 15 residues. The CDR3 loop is CASSKGFPNTGELFF. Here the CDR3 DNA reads TGCGCCAGCAGCAAAGGGTTCCCGAACACCGGGGAGCTGTTTTTT.

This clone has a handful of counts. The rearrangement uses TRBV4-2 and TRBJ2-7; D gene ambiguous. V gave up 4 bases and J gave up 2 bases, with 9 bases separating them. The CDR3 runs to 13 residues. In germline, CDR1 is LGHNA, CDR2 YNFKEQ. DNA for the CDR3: TGTGCCAGCAGCCCCAGACGGACCTACGAGCAGTACTTC. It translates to CASSPRRTYEQYF.

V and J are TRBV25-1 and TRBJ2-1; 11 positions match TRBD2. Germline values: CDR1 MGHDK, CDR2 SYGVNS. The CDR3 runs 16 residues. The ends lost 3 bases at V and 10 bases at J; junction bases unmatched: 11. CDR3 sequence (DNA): TGTGCCAGCAGTGACGTAGCGGGAGGGCCGGTTCACGAGCAGTTCTTC. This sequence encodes CASSDVAGGPVHEQFF. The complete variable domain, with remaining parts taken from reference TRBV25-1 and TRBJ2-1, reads EADIYQTPRYLVIGTGKKITLECSQTMGHDKMYWYQQDPGMELHLIHYSYGVNSTEKGDLSSESTVSRIRTEHFPLTLESARPSHTSQYLCASSDVAGGPVHEQFFGPGTRLTVL.

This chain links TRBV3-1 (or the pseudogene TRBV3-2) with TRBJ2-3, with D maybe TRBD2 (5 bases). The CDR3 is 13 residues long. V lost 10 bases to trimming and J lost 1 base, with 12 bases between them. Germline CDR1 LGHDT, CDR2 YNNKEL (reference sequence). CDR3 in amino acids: CATVLGGTDTQYF. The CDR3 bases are TGTGCCACCGTGCTCGGGGGCACAGATACGCAGTATTTT.

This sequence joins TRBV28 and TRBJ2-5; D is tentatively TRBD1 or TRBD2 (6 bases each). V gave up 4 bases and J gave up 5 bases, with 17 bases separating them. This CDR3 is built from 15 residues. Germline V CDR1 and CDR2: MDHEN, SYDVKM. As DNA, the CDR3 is TGTGCCAGCAGTTCCCTGACCGGGGGCGGGGAGACCCAGTACTTC. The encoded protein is CASSSLTGGGETQYF.